These T cell receptor beta chains were read from a single sample in a study of blood T cell repertoires in COVID-19. Some clones are missing from TCRdb's copy, which holds only in-frame ones; the method was immunoSEQ multiplex PCR. The top ten clones hold 2.7% of a sample with about 68,000 clones, roughly nine tenths of them seen once. The specimen sequenced was peripheral blood. The receptor set was obtained from a man between 50 and 59 years old with acute or convalescent COVID-19. The CDR3 runs from the conserved cysteine through the conserved F or W. Fields, in order: J gene, V gene, D gene, CDR3 protein, CDR3 DNA. A D gene is named only where the DNA matches it firmly.

j_gene: TRBJ1-4
v_gene: TRBV15
d_gene: -
CDR3aa: CATSRGQKNEKLFF
CDR3nt: TGTGCCACCAGCAGAGGACAGAAGAATGAAAAACTGTTTTTT

j_gene: TRBJ2-1
v_gene: TRBV24-1
d_gene: TRBD2
CDR3aa: CATSDGTSGMREQFF
CDR3nt: TGTGCCACCAGTGATGGGACTAGCGGGATGCGGGAGCAGTTCTTC

j_gene: TRBJ1-2
v_gene: TRBV20-1
d_gene: -
CDR3aa: CSAIQGYTF
CDR3nt: TGCAGTGCTATCCAAGGCTACACCTTC

j_gene: TRBJ2-7
v_gene: TRBV2
d_gene: TRBD2
CDR3aa: CASSDPSGASYEQYF
CDR3nt: TGTGCCAGCAGTGATCCTAGCGGGGCCTCCTACGAGCAGTACTTC

j_gene: TRBJ2-1
v_gene: TRBV19
d_gene: -
CDR3aa: CASSIDGQGEQFF
CDR3nt: TGTGCCAGTAGTATAGACGGCCAGGGTGAGCAGTTCTTC

j_gene: TRBJ2-5
v_gene: TRBV7-6
d_gene: TRBD1
CDR3aa: CASTPSFSNRGPGETQYF
CDR3nt: TGTGCCAGCACCCCTAGCTTCTCCAACAGGGGGCCAGGAGAGACCCAGTACTTC

j_gene: TRBJ1-2
v_gene: TRBV6-5
d_gene: TRBD1
CDR3aa: CASTATGEGIYGYTF
CDR3nt: TGTGCCAGCACCGCGACAGGGGAGGGTATCTATGGCTACACCTTC

j_gene: TRBJ1-5
v_gene: TRBV19
d_gene: -
CDR3aa: CASRSAYSNQPQHF
CDR3nt: TGTGCCAGTAGGAGCGCGTATAGCAATCAGCCCCAGCATTTT

j_gene: TRBJ1-1
v_gene: TRBV7-9
d_gene: -
CDR3aa: CASSHRDTMNTEAFF
CDR3nt: TGTGCCAGCAGCCACCGGGACACCATGAACACTGAAGCTTTCTTT

j_gene: TRBJ2-3
v_gene: TRBV2
d_gene: -
CDR3aa: CASSEARPPDTQYF
CDR3nt: TGTGCCAGCAGTGAAGCGCGGCCTCCAGATACGCAGTATTTT

j_gene: TRBJ1-4
v_gene: TRBV5-4
d_gene: -
CDR3aa: CATRVNEKLFF
CDR3nt: TGTGCCACCCGAGTGAATGAAAAACTGTTTTTT

j_gene: TRBJ1-4
v_gene: TRBV19
d_gene: -
CDR3aa: CASTRYEKLFF
CDR3nt: TGTGCCAGTACCAGATATGAAAAACTGTTTTTT

j_gene: TRBJ1-6
v_gene: TRBV3-1/TRBV3-2
d_gene: TRBD1
CDR3aa: CASSRGTVDSPLHF
CDR3nt: TGTGCCAGCAGCCGCGGGACAGTCGATTCACCCCTCCACTTT

j_gene: TRBJ2-1
v_gene: TRBV7-3
d_gene: -
CDR3aa: CASSLDLSEQFF
CDR3nt: TGTGCCAGCAGCCTTGACTTGAGTGAGCAGTTCTTC